The sequence of this T cell receptor beta chain was determined in a study of CD8+CD57+ T cells in acquired aplastic anemia (dated by TCRdb to 2017 to 2018). In the study overall: On average, sorted CD4+ and CD8+ cells yielded 3.2 ug of extracted DNA, with a range of about 0.18 to 30 ug. A CD8+CD57+ expansion meant a frequency higher than the mean frequency seen in healthy subjects. The paper as a whole reports these results and caveats: Roughly 30 CD8+ CDR3 sequences were found to be shared between patients and controls, but these sequences appeared to be highly expressed in patients and within the immunodominant clones of the patients. Patients and healthy controls showed no significant difference in CD8+ Simpson's diversity (P=0.060).

The CDR3 runs 17 residues from the cysteine to the phenylalanine. Of the read, only the CDR3 DNA is kept; its 51 bases are in frame from base 1. Relative to germline, V is missing 7 bases and J is missing 1 base, with 13 bases of the junction outside any gene match. CDR1 and CDR2 (SQVTM, ANQGSEA) derive from the germline V gene. Flow cytometry had shown CD8+CD57+ cell expansion in the patients selected for sequencing. Every patient had a diagnosis of severe acquired aplastic anemia based on International Study of Aplastic Anemia and Agranulocytosis and Camitta criteria. At the time blood was sampled, none of the patients had received any therapy. The study deep-sequenced TCR repertoires of sorted CD4+ and CD8+ blood T cells from severe aplastic anemia patients and healthy subjects. Patients were enrolled in the USA under clinicaltrials.gov protocols 00001620, 01623167, 00001397, 00071045, 00081523 and 00961064. Ficoll-Paque density gradient centrifugation was used to isolate peripheral blood mononuclear cells. CD4+ and CD8+ T cells were sorted by FACS or magnetic beads before DNA extraction.

Profiling of TCR beta VDJ combinations and CDR3 sequences used genomic DNA as the template. An Illumina HiSeq 2000 was used for TCR repertoire sequencing. Regarding the original processing steps: Repertoire assessment relied on Simpson's diversity index, CDR3 size and DJ length profiles, and TRBV/TRBJ rearrangement plots. Whichever DNA sequence was most abundant in the deep sequencing data was defined as the immunodominant clone. CDR3 amino acid sequences were screened for sharing across subjects and were compared with published repertoires and the VDJdb database. TCRdb applied fastp at Q25 and MiXCR to the public reads, then kept only in-frame beta chains. Each CDR3 protein gets just one entry, which takes the most common genes and DNA from the rows behind it. It is TCRdb's table, rather than the study itself, that gives the V and J calls and clone size. The sample table shows roughly 170,000 distinct CDR3 sequences, and approximately 48% are seen once. The ten largest clones represent over 10% of the sample.

This clonotype was recorded only once. The clone's antigen remains unknown. Per-base quality was not reported, and no clone a single base away is much larger than it. A single read counts as weak evidence. The specimen was sorted CD4+, CD8+, or CD8+CD57+ T cells (not recorded which) from PBMCs. The sequence links TRBV29-1 to TRBJ1-2, and 12 bases in between align with TRBD1. The sequence was obtained from a human donor with aplastic anemia. Here is the DNA: TGCAGCGCCGCCGGGACAGGGGGCGCGGGAGGTAACTATGGCTACACCTTC. This codes for CSAAGTGGAGGNYGYTF.